Following are 24 T cell receptor beta chains from one sample sequenced in a study of blood T cells in healthy people across ages. With a J-beta primer mix and a sample-barcoded 5' primer, a second PCR ran about 7 to 12 cycles. Each CDR3 protein is one row after TCRdb ran MiXCR on the 5' RACE reads. This sample carries approximately 960,000 distinct CDR3 sequences, almost 30% of them seen once, and the ten largest clones take about 10%. This sample also belongs to another study, concerning T cells of mothers and their children.

Material: blood. The receptor set was obtained from a woman aged 40 to 50 in good health.

The rearrangement links TRBV29-1 to TRBJ2-2; 7 bases fit TRBD1. Trimming cost V 4 bases and J 6 bases; bases outside gene matches: 11. The CDR3 is 15 residues long. The germline V gene encodes CDR1 SQVTM and CDR2 ANQGSEA. CDR3 in DNA: TGCAGCGTTGTATTAGGGACAGAAGTCCCCGGGGAGCTGTTTTTT. This codes for CSVVLGTEVPGELFF.

This clonotype was detected many times. Its ends do not fully match the called genes, so a read error is possible. This chain connects TRBV5-1 to TRBJ2-7; the match to TRBD2 covers 8 bases. CDR1 and CDR2 from the germline V gene are SGHRS and YFSETQ. This CDR3 has 15 amino acids. CDR3 coding DNA: TGTGCCAGCAGCTTATCGGGGGGGAGCTCCTACGAGCAGTACTTC. Translation: CASSLSGGSSYEQYF.

This clonotype turned up a few times. The CDR3, as DNA: TGTGCCAGCAGTATAGGGGGTGGAAACACCATATATTTT. As protein: CASSIGGGNTIYF. The chain couples TRBV12-3 or TRBV12-4 to TRBJ1-3; a weak D match, TRBD1 (6 bases). The CDR3 extends over 13 amino acids. The V end was cut by 5 bases, the J end by 3 bases, with 8 bases between.

On this clonotype: The junction does not match germline at one end; this may be a read error. The V and J genes are TRBV20-1 and TRBJ2-7, with D tentatively TRBD1 (7 bases). Germline assignment: CDR1 DFQATT and CDR2 SNEGSKA (reference sequence). The CDR3 length is 15 residues. The CDR3: CSARGLQGTFYEQYF. The CDR3 coding sequence is TGCAGCGCTAGAGGACTACAGGGGACATTCTACGAGCAGTACTTC.

The rearrangement joins TRBV19 to TRBJ2-7; 12 positions match TRBD1. This CDR3 has 16 amino acids. Trimming at V came to 5 bases and at J to 6 bases, leaving 11 bases not matched to a gene. Germline CDR1 and CDR2: LNHDA and SQIVND (reference sequence). In DNA form, the CDR3 reads TGTGCCAGTAGTTCGCCCCGGGACAGGGGGCATGGCGAGCAGTACTTC. This sequence encodes CASSSPRDRGHGEQYF.

The V gene is TRBV20-1, the J gene TRBJ2-7; 8 bases are a match to TRBD2. This CDR3 contains 15 residues. Per the germline V gene, CDR1 is DFQATT and CDR2 is SNEGSKA (reference sequence). V lost 0 bases and J lost 5; bases outside the gene matches: 9. The CDR3 DNA reads TGCAGTGCTAGAGATCTCACGGGGGGGCCCCACGAGCAGTACTTC. As protein: CSARDLTGGPHEQYF.

This clonotype was found a few times. The CDR3 region is CASSPGGAGVPYEQYF. The DNA of the CDR3 is TGTGCCAGCAGCCCTGGGGGGGCAGGGGTTCCCTACGAGCAGTACTTC. J is TRBJ2-7 and V is TRBV7-6, with D perhaps matching TRBD2 (7 bases). Germline V gene lookup returns CDR1 SGHVS and CDR2 FNYEAQ. CDR3 length: 16 amino acids. Trimming cost V 5 bases and J 2 bases, with 19 bases left between them.

This clonotype came up many times. The gene calls are TRBV6-2 or TRBV6-3 and TRBJ2-6, with D perhaps TRBD1 or TRBD2 (5 bases each). The CDR3 length is 15 residues. Germline lookup yields CDR1 MNHEY and CDR2 SVGEGT. The V gene lost 0 bases and the J gene lost 3 bases, with 6 bases spanning the gap. Here the CDR3 reads CASSYSGVGANVLTF. The CDR3 region has the DNA TGTGCCAGCAGTTACTCGGGGGTTGGGGCCAACGTCCTGACTTTC.

J is TRBJ1-6 and V is TRBV4-1, with D possibly matching TRBD1 (5 bases). This CDR3 has 17 amino acids. Per germline, CDR1 MGHRA and CDR2 YSYEKL. V was cut by 1 base and J by 2 bases, with 12 bases left in between. The CDR3 DNA sequence: TGCGCCAGCAGCCAAGGAGAAAGGGGCACCTATAATTCACCCCTCCACTTT. Its translation: CASSQGERGTYNSPLHF.

In regard to this clonotype: Possible read error: a much larger clone is one base away. The chain recombines TRBV28 with TRBJ1-2, with D possibly being TRBD1 (5 bases). The ends were cut back, 6 bases at V and 4 bases at J, with 15 bases in the middle. The V gene's germline CDR1 is MDHEN and CDR2 SYDVKM. The CDR3 has 14 amino acids. This chain's CDR3 is CASSDPGRRYGYTF. CDR3 DNA: TGTGCCAGCAGCGATCCGGGACGGCGCTATGGCTACACCTTC.

As concerns this clonotype: This may come from a read error, since a much larger clone is one base off. The CDR3 DNA is TGTGCCGGCAGTTACGACAGAACCTACGAGCAGTACTTC. It is translated as CAGSYDRTYEQYF. The V call is TRBV27, the J call TRBJ2-7, with D maybe TRBD1 (5 bases). This CDR3 is built from 13 residues. Germline assignment: CDR1 MNHEY and CDR2 SMNVEV (reference sequence).

This clonotype was recorded many times. The rearrangement joins TRBV7-9 to TRBJ2-7, with a weak D call TRBD2 (5 bases). In germline, CDR1 is SEHNR, CDR2 FQNEAQ (reference sequence). V lost 5 bases to trimming and J lost 2 bases, with 10 bases between them. CDR3 size: 13 residues. The CDR3 DNA sequence: TGTGCCAGCAGCGCCGCCGGGGCCTACGAGCAGTACTTC. This codes for CASSAAGAYEQYF.

A note on this clonotype: A much larger clonotype is one base distant, so this may be a read error. This sequence joins TRBV2 and TRBJ2-3; D uncertain. The CDR3 has 14 residues. CDR1 and CDR2 (germline): SNHLY, FYNNEI. CDR3 DNA: TGTGCCGGCAGTGGTGGGGTGAGCACAGATACGCAGTATTTT. Amino acid sequence: CAGSGGVSTDTQYF.

This chain joins TRBV6-2 or TRBV6-3 and TRBJ2-1; 9 nucleotides match TRBD1. Losses at the gene ends were 2 bases for V and 8 bases for J; bases not matched to a gene: 7. Germline V gene data show CDR1 as MNHEY and CDR2 as SVGEGT. The CDR3 totals 15 residues. The CDR3 DNA is TGTGCCAGCAGTTACCCGAGGACAGGGGTAGATGAGCAGTTCTTC. It is translated as CASSYPRTGVDEQFF.

The chain joins TRBV4-3 to TRBJ1-5; 8 nucleotides match TRBD1. The CDR3 is made up of 15 amino acids. Per germline, CDR1 LGHNA and CDR2 YSLEER. V was pared by 0 bases and J by 7 bases, with 5 bases of the junction left unmatched. CDR3 bases: TGCGCCAGCAGCCAAGACCAGGGGGCATGGCAGCCCCAGCATTTT. As protein: CASSQDQGAWQPQHF.

About this clonotype itself: It may be a read error: a sequence one base away is much more abundant. This rearrangement joins TRBV10-3 to TRBJ2-4; a weak D match, TRBD2 (6 bases). Germline assignment: CDR1 ENHRY and CDR2 SYGVKD. The CDR3 runs to 15 residues. The CDR3, as DNA: TGTGCCGTCAGTGAGCCGGGGGAAGCCAAAAACATTCAGTACTTC. Protein product: CAVSEPGEAKNIQYF.

With regard to this clonotype: This clone may be a read error of a much larger clone one base away. The gene calls are TRBV5-1 and TRBJ2-5, with 7 bases fitting TRBD2. The DNA end favors TRBJ2-7, so the J call may be wrong. The CDR3 has 14 residues. Per the germline V gene, CDR1 is SGHRS and CDR2 is YFSETQ. The CDR3 DNA sequence: TGCGCCGGCAGGAGCGGGGACTTTTTCTACGAGCAGTACTTC. It translates to CAGRSGDFFYEQYF.

The chain has TRBV20-1 and TRBJ1-1, with D tentatively TRBD1 (5 bases). This CDR3 is 14 amino acids long. V lost 6 bases and J 8 bases, leaving 22 bases between the germline ends. The germline V gene has CDR1 DFQATT and CDR2 SNEGSKA (reference sequence). CDR3 amino acids: CSAPRDGSRLEAFF. In DNA, the CDR3 is TGCAGTGCCCCGCGGGACGGGAGTAGGTTGGAAGCTTTCTTT.

The chain uses TRBV7-2 and TRBJ1-2; possible D gene TRBD1, 5 bases. In germline, CDR1 is SGHTA, CDR2 FQGNSA. Trimming removed 5 bases from V and 5 bases from J, with 18 bases in between. This CDR3 is 15 amino acids long. The CDR3 protein is CASSARDRKAYGYTF. CDR3 sequence (DNA): TGTGCCAGCAGCGCCCGGGACCGGAAGGCGTATGGCTACACCTTC. The entire variable domain, with the rest obtained from reference TRBV7-2 and TRBJ1-2, is as follows: GAGVSQSPSNKVTEKGKDVELRCDPISGHTALYWYRQSLGQGLEFLIYFQGNSAPDKSGLPSDRFSAERTGGSVSTLTIQRTQQEDSAVYLCASSARDRKAYGYTFGSGTRLTVV.

This clonotype has more than one count but fewer than ten. This chain links TRBV20-1 with TRBJ2-1; 8 bases are a match to TRBD2. Looked up from germline, CDR1 is DFQATT and CDR2 is SNEGSKA (reference sequence). Trimming at V came to 6 bases and at J to 3 bases, leaving 4 bases not matched to a gene. The CDR3 is made up of 13 amino acids. The CDR3 sequence: CSAGGTSYNEQFF. DNA for the CDR3: TGCAGTGCCGGCGGGACTAGCTACAATGAGCAGTTCTTC.

The chain is built from TRBV10-3 and TRBJ2-3; weak D call: TRBD1 (6 bases). This CDR3 contains 16 residues. Trimming left V 4 bases short and J 3 bases short, with 17 bases between. In germline, CDR1 is ENHRY, CDR2 SYGVKD. This chain's CDR3 is CAISGPTGTLTDTQYF. The CDR3 DNA sequence: TGTGCCATCAGTGGGCCGACAGGCACACTAACAGATACGCAGTATTTT.

The rearrangement uses TRBV20-1 and TRBJ1-2; D possibly corresponds to TRBD1 (5 bases). Trimming pared 3 bases from V and 8 bases from J, leaving 19 bases between. The CDR3 length is 14 residues. Germline V gene sequence: CDR1 DFQATT, CDR2 SNEGSKA (reference sequence). The CDR3 sequence: CSARARTGERGYTF. For the CDR3, the DNA is TGCAGTGCTAGGGCACGTACGGGGGAGCGCGGCTACACCTTC.

This clonotype was seen a few times. The CDR3 sequence: CSARTSRYNEQFF. DNA for the CDR3: TGCAGTGCTAGGACTAGCCGCTACAATGAGCAGTTCTTC. This chain uses TRBV20-1 with TRBJ2-1; TRBD2 agrees at 7 bases. There are 13 residues in the CDR3. Germline loops: CDR1 DFQATT, CDR2 SNEGSKA (reference sequence). J was trimmed by 3 bases and V by 3 bases; bases with no gene match: 2.

The V gene is TRBV5-1, the J gene TRBJ2-1; 8 bases are shared with TRBD2. CDR1 and CDR2 from the germline V gene are SGHRS and YFSETQ. The ends lost 4 bases at V and 3 bases at J; junction bases unmatched: 9. This CDR3 region has 16 residues. This CDR3 is CASSVLGLVVYNEQFF. The CDR3 DNA reads as TGCGCCAGCAGCGTCCTGGGACTAGTTGTCTACAATGAGCAGTTCTTC.